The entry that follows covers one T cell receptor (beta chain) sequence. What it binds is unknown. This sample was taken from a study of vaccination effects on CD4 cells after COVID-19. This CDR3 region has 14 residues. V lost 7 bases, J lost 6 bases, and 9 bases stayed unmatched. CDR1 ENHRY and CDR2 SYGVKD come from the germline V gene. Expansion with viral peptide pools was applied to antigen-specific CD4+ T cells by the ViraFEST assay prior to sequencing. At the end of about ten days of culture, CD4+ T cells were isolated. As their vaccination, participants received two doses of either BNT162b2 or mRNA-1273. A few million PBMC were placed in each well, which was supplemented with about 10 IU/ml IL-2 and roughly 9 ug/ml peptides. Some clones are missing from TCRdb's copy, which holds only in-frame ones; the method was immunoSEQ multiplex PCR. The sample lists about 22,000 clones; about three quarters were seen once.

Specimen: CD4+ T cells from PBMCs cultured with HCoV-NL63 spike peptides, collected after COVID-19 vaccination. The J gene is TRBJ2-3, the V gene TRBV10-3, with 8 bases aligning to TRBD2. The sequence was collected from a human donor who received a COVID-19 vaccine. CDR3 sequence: CAINMAGGEDTQYF. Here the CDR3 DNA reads TGTGCCATCAATATGGCGGGGGGCGAGGATACGCAGTATTTT.